The rows below give T cell receptor beta chains drawn from one sample of a study of human T cells and chemical hapten exposure. Each CDR3 protein is one row after TCRdb ran MiXCR on the RACE reads. The profile shows 350,000 to 450,000 distinct CDR3 sequences, roughly 5.3% of them singletons. This material consisted of whole blood, taken in connection with sensitization to the hapten diphenylcyclopropenone (DPC). Source of these receptors: a woman aged 45-59 years with alopecia areata. Some clones in this sample may be carry-over from other donors' samples. The CDR3 runs from the conserved cysteine through the conserved F or W. D genes are given only for firm matches. Clone size is stated in some rows and not others, as once, few, many or a class when expanded.

V gene: TRBV27; J gene: TRBJ2-4; D gene: TRBD1; clone size: -; CDR3 protein: CASSPTGANIQYF; CDR3 DNA: TGTGCCAGCAGTCCGACAGGGGCCAACATTCAGTACTTC
V gene: TRBV7-9; J gene: TRBJ1-2; D gene: -; clone size: -; CDR3 protein: CASSLEGNYGYSF; CDR3 DNA: TGTGCCAGCAGCTTAGAGGGCAACTATGGCTACTCCTTC
V gene: TRBV27; J gene: TRBJ1-5; D gene: -; clone size: few; CDR3 protein: CASQGSGYNQPQHF; CDR3 DNA: TGTGCCAGCCAGGGTTCCGGATACAATCAGCCCCAGCATTTT
V gene: TRBV3-1; J gene: TRBJ1-1; D gene: TRBD1; clone size: many; CDR3 protein: CASSPRAGGNTEAFF; CDR3 DNA: TGTGCCAGCAGCCCGCGGGCAGGGGGTAACACTGAAGCTTTCTTT
V gene: TRBV29-1; J gene: TRBJ2-3; D gene: -; clone size: many; CDR3 protein: CSGGRVSDTQYF; CDR3 DNA: TGCAGCGGAGGCCGGGTCTCAGATACGCAGTATTTT
V gene: TRBV2; J gene: TRBJ1-5; D gene: -; clone size: many; CDR3 protein: CASSEGRGPAQDQPQHF; CDR3 DNA: TGTGCCAGCAGTGAGGGCAGGGGACCCGCCCAGGATCAGCCCCAGCATTTT
V gene: TRBV2; J gene: TRBJ2-2; D gene: -; clone size: many; CDR3 protein: CASSEALRTGELFF; CDR3 DNA: TGTGCCAGCAGTGAGGCCCTGAGGACCGGGGAGCTGTTTTTT
V gene: TRBV4-3; J gene: TRBJ1-1; D gene: -; clone size: many; CDR3 protein: CASSQVIWQGEAFF; CDR3 DNA: TGCGCCAGCAGCCAAGTTATTTGGCAGGGTGAAGCTTTCTTT
V gene: TRBV5-1; J gene: TRBJ1-2; D gene: TRBD1; clone size: many; CDR3 protein: CASSPTGGYGYTF; CDR3 DNA: TGCGCCAGCAGCCCGACAGGGGGGTATGGCTACACCTTC
V gene: TRBV28; J gene: TRBJ2-5; D gene: TRBD1; clone size: -; CDR3 protein: CASSRRDRQYF; CDR3 DNA: TGTGCCAGCAGCCGGAGGGACAGGCAGTACTTC
V gene: TRBV5-1; J gene: TRBJ2-3; D gene: -; clone size: many; CDR3 protein: CASSTDQGTDTQYF; CDR3 DNA: TGCGCCAGCAGCACAGACCAGGGCACAGATACGCAGTATTTT
V gene: TRBV12-2; J gene: TRBJ2-5; D gene: -; clone size: many; CDR3 protein: CASRYWGETQYF; CDR3 DNA: TGTGCAAGTCGCTACTGGGGGGAGACCCAGTACTTC
V gene: TRBV6-5; J gene: TRBJ1-5; D gene: -; clone size: many; CDR3 protein: CASSERGPDQPQHF; CDR3 DNA: TGTGCCAGCAGCGAGCGGGGTCCCGATCAGCCCCAGCATTTT
V gene: TRBV5-5; J gene: TRBJ1-6; D gene: -; clone size: -; CDR3 protein: CASSLTGMDNSPLHF; CDR3 DNA: TGTGCCAGCAGCTTAACAGGAATGGATAATTCACCCCTCCACTTT
V gene: TRBV14; J gene: TRBJ2-7; D gene: -; clone size: many; CDR3 protein: CASSQGNRITGPTYEQYF; CDR3 DNA: TGTGCCAGCAGCCAAGGTAATAGGATCACGGGTCCCACCTACGAGCAGTACTTC
V gene: TRBV5-6; J gene: TRBJ1-4; D gene: -; clone size: -; CDR3 protein: CASSYYDSPNEKLFF; CDR3 DNA: TGTGCCAGCAGCTATTATGACAGTCCCAATGAAAAACTGTTTTTT
V gene: TRBV7-2; J gene: TRBJ2-3; D gene: -; clone size: -; CDR3 protein: CASSFRDAGTDTQYF; CDR3 DNA: TGTGCCAGCAGCTTCCGGGACGCCGGGACAGATACGCAGTATTTT
V gene: TRBV7-9; J gene: TRBJ1-6; D gene: TRBD1; clone size: -; CDR3 protein: CASSVDGQGNSPLHF; CDR3 DNA: TGTGCCAGCAGCGTAGACGGACAGGGGAATTCACCCCTCCACTTT
V gene: TRBV2; J gene: TRBJ2-7; D gene: -; clone size: -; CDR3 protein: CASSEATGLTYEQYF; CDR3 DNA: TGTGCCAGCAGTGAAGCCACGGGACTCACCTACGAGCAGTACTTC
V gene: TRBV10-3; J gene: TRBJ1-2; D gene: TRBD1; clone size: -; CDR3 protein: CAISVSGGDYGYTF; CDR3 DNA: TGTGCCATCAGTGTATCAGGGGGGGACTATGGCTACACCTTC
V gene: TRBV6-5; J gene: TRBJ2-6; D gene: -; clone size: many; CDR3 protein: CASRNRQSGANVLTF; CDR3 DNA: TGTGCCAGCAGAAACCGCCAATCTGGGGCCAACGTCCTGACTTTC
V gene: TRBV3-1; J gene: TRBJ2-7; D gene: -; clone size: many; CDR3 protein: CASSQDPHYEQYF; CDR3 DNA: TGTGCCAGCAGCCAAGACCCACACTACGAGCAGTACTTC
V gene: TRBV10-1; J gene: TRBJ2-5; D gene: TRBD2; clone size: many; CDR3 protein: CASSEGPTSGRKTQYF; CDR3 DNA: TGCGCCAGCAGTGAAGGTCCCACTAGCGGGAGAAAGACCCAGTACTTC
V gene: TRBV24-1; J gene: TRBJ2-5; D gene: TRBD2; clone size: many; CDR3 protein: CATSDPSGGQETQYF; CDR3 DNA: TGTGCCACCAGTGACCCGTCGGGGGGGCAAGAGACCCAGTACTTC
V gene: TRBV28; J gene: TRBJ2-2; D gene: TRBD1; clone size: -; CDR3 protein: CASSLWDREHGELFF; CDR3 DNA: TGTGCCAGCAGTTTATGGGACAGGGAGCACGGGGAGCTGTTTTTT
V gene: TRBV20-1; J gene: TRBJ2-5; D gene: -; clone size: many; CDR3 protein: CSGTGTAEETQYF; CDR3 DNA: TGCAGTGGGACCGGGACGGCCGAAGAGACCCAGTACTTC
V gene: TRBV5-1; J gene: TRBJ1-1; D gene: -; clone size: many; CDR3 protein: CASSRGSEAFF; CDR3 DNA: TGCGCCAGCAGCCGCGGCAGCGAAGCTTTCTTT
V gene: TRBV7-6; J gene: TRBJ2-3; D gene: -; clone size: few; CDR3 protein: CASSESIAQYF; CDR3 DNA: TGTGCCAGCAGCGAGTCTATTGCGCAGTATTTT
V gene: TRBV7-2; J gene: TRBJ1-2; D gene: -; clone size: many; CDR3 protein: CASSFESTANYGYTF; CDR3 DNA: TGTGCCAGCAGCTTCGAATCGACAGCTAACTATGGCTACACCTTC
V gene: TRBV4-3; J gene: TRBJ2-3; D gene: -; clone size: many; CDR3 protein: CASSQAPSAGETDTQYF; CDR3 DNA: TGCGCCAGCAGCCAAGCCCCCAGCGCCGGCGAGACAGATACGCAGTATTTT
V gene: TRBV7-6; J gene: TRBJ1-5; D gene: -; clone size: few; CDR3 protein: CASSLSDGSNQPQHF; CDR3 DNA: TGTGCCAGCAGCTTATCGGACGGAAGCAATCAGCCCCAGCATTTT
V gene: TRBV15; J gene: TRBJ2-3; D gene: TRBD2; clone size: many; CDR3 protein: CATSKAGAPLAQYF; CDR3 DNA: TGTGCCACCAGCAAAGCGGGGGCCCCCCTGGCGCAGTATTTT
V gene: TRBV9; J gene: TRBJ1-1; D gene: -; clone size: many; CDR3 protein: CASSAGPAQGTEAFF; CDR3 DNA: TGTGCCAGCAGCGCAGGGCCTGCGCAAGGCACTGAAGCTTTCTTT
V gene: TRBV18; J gene: TRBJ2-1; D gene: TRBD2; clone size: -; CDR3 protein: CASSLLAGEGEQLF; CDR3 DNA: TGTGCCAGCTCACTACTAGCGGGGGAAGGTGAGCAGTTATTC
V gene: TRBV9; J gene: TRBJ2-1; D gene: -; clone size: many; CDR3 protein: CASSVATGAFDQFF; CDR3 DNA: TGTGCCAGCAGCGTAGCTACGGGGGCCTTTGACCAGTTCTTC
V gene: TRBV18; J gene: TRBJ1-5; D gene: TRBD1; clone size: many; CDR3 protein: CASSPRGQVPNQPQHF; CDR3 DNA: TGTGCCAGCTCACCACGAGGACAGGTTCCCAATCAGCCCCAGCATTTT
V gene: TRBV5-6; J gene: TRBJ2-1; D gene: TRBD2; clone size: many; CDR3 protein: CASTEGTSNEQFF; CDR3 DNA: TGTGCCAGCACCGAAGGGACTAGCAATGAGCAGTTCTTC
V gene: TRBV13; J gene: TRBJ2-7; D gene: -; clone size: few; CDR3 protein: CASSLGSSQGSYEQYF; CDR3 DNA: TGTGCCAGCAGCTTAGGCTCCTCTCAGGGCTCCTACGAGCAGTACTTC
V gene: TRBV28; J gene: TRBJ2-3; D gene: -; clone size: many; CDR3 protein: CASSLVMRGDTQYF; CDR3 DNA: TGTGCCAGCAGTTTGGTCATGAGGGGAGATACGCAGTATTTT
V gene: TRBV28; J gene: TRBJ2-7; D gene: TRBD1; clone size: many; CDR3 protein: CASSLGGTGGREQYF; CDR3 DNA: TGTGCCAGCAGTCTCGGCGGGACAGGGGGGCGCGAGCAGTACTTC
V gene: TRBV5-1; J gene: TRBJ1-1; D gene: -; clone size: -; CDR3 protein: CASSPSGMNTEAFF; CDR3 DNA: TGCGCCAGCAGCCCGTCTGGCATGAACACTGAAGCTTTCTTT
V gene: TRBV24-1; J gene: TRBJ2-3; D gene: -; clone size: few; CDR3 protein: CATSDLRATDTQYF; CDR3 DNA: TGTGCCACCAGTGATTTGCGGGCGACAGATACGCAGTATTTT
V gene: TRBV5-6; J gene: TRBJ1-1; D gene: -; clone size: few; CDR3 protein: CASSWRRVGPAVEAFF; CDR3 DNA: TGTGCCAGCAGCTGGAGGCGGGTGGGACCGGCGGTAGAAGCTTTCTTT
V gene: TRBV5-1; J gene: TRBJ1-1; D gene: -; clone size: many; CDR3 protein: CASSPRAGTTEAFF; CDR3 DNA: TGCGCCAGCAGCCCCAGGGCAGGAACCACTGAAGCTTTCTTT
V gene: TRBV2; J gene: TRBJ2-6; D gene: TRBD1; clone size: many; CDR3 protein: CASSVGQTGANVLTF; CDR3 DNA: TGTGCCAGCAGTGTGGGACAGACTGGGGCCAACGTCCTGACTTTC
V gene: TRBV21-1; J gene: TRBJ1-1; D gene: -; clone size: few; CDR3 protein: CAGTWALKGSTEAFF; CDR3 DNA: TGTGCCGGGACTTGGGCCCTGAAGGGATCCACTGAAGCTTTCTTT
V gene: TRBV29-1; J gene: TRBJ1-2; D gene: -; clone size: many; CDR3 protein: CSVIPGTDLIGYTF; CDR3 DNA: TGCAGCGTGATTCCCGGGACCGATTTGATAGGCTACACCTTC
V gene: TRBV12-3/TRBV12-4; J gene: TRBJ2-7; D gene: -; clone size: many; CDR3 protein: CASSSGPSGEQYF; CDR3 DNA: TGTGCCAGCAGTTCCGGGCCATCGGGGGAGCAGTACTTC
V gene: TRBV12-3/TRBV12-4; J gene: TRBJ1-4; D gene: -; clone size: -; CDR3 protein: CASRRDTANEKLFF; CDR3 DNA: TGTGCCAGCAGGAGGGACACCGCTAATGAAAAACTGTTTTTT
V gene: TRBV30; J gene: TRBJ2-3; D gene: -; clone size: -; CDR3 protein: CAWSVDTQYF; CDR3 DNA: TGTGCCTGGAGTGTTGATACGCAGTATTTT
V gene: TRBV7-2; J gene: TRBJ2-1; D gene: -; clone size: -; CDR3 protein: CASSLNTNEQFF; CDR3 DNA: TGTGCCAGCAGCCTTAACACCAATGAGCAGTTCTTC
V gene: TRBV27; J gene: TRBJ2-3; D gene: -; clone size: few; CDR3 protein: CASSSQWTQYF; CDR3 DNA: TGTGCCAGCAGTTCCCAGTGGACGCAGTATTTT